This passage covers 24 T cell receptor beta chains from one sample sequenced in a study of graft-versus-host responses after intestinal transplantation. The method was immunoSEQ multiplex PCR; TCRdb's version includes in-frame clones alone and lacks a portion of them. The table lists over 3,000 clones, roughly a third of them singletons. The material was alloreactive CD4+ T cells from a mixed lymphocyte reaction culture, obtained before transplantation. Subset reported: CFSE-low proliferating T cells sorted from approximately 6-day pre-transplant mixed lymphocyte reaction (GvH or HvG direction). These receptors all stem from a human patient who was an organ donor for intestinal transplantation.

In this sample, this clone is large (0.1 to 1%). The chain has TRBV2 and TRBJ1-4; D call uncertain. CDR3 length equals 12 residues. CDR1 and CDR2 (germline): SNHLY, FYNNEI. The germline V and J ends were trimmed by 8 bases and 8 bases, with 12 bases remaining between them. For the CDR3, the DNA is TGTGCCAGCGGACTGAGGTCCGAAAAACTGTTTTTT. Translated: CASGLRSEKLFF.

Relative to its sample, this clone is medium-sized. The rearrangement uses TRBV28 and TRBJ1-5; no firm D call. The CDR3 has 14 residues. Germline-derived CDR1 and CDR2 are MDHEN and SYDVKM. V lost 3 bases to trimming and J lost 5 bases, with 11 bases between them. Here the CDR3 DNA reads TGTGCCAGCAGTTTGGCAGACTATTATCAGCCCCAGCATTTT. It yields the protein CASSLADYYQPQHF. Looking up the rest from reference TRBV28 and TRBJ1-5 gives the full variable domain: DVKVTQSSRYLVKRTGEKVFLECVQDMDHENMFWYRQDPGLGLRLIYFSYDVKMKEKGDIPEGYSVSREKKERFSLILESASTNQTSMYLCASSLADYYQPQHFGDGTRLSIL.

This chain connects TRBV7-3 to TRBJ2-5; D could derive from TRBD1 or TRBD2 (6 bases each). The CDR3 is 16 amino acids. Trimming shortened V by 5 bases and J by 5 bases, and 21 bases separated the two germline ends. From germline, CDR1 is SGHTA and CDR2 FQGTGA. The CDR3, as DNA: TGTGCCAGCAGCCGGCCGCTTAGGGGGGCGGGGGAGACCCAGTACTTC. Amino acids: CASSRPLRGAGETQYF.

This clone was seen just once. The V call is TRBV12-5, the J call TRBJ2-1; 10 nucleotides match TRBD1. V was clipped by 5 bases and J by 5 bases; unmatched bases: 3. Per the germline V gene, CDR1 is LGHNT and CDR2 is FRNRAP. This CDR3 has 14 residues. CDR3 DNA: TGTGCTAGTGGTCTCGGGACAGGGGACAATGAGCAGTTCTTC. Protein: CASGLGTGDNEQFF.

This clone was counted only a few times. The chain employs TRBV30 and TRBJ2-7; 8 positions agree with TRBD1. The CDR3 covers 15 residues. With 6 bases clipped from V and 4 bases from J, the junction kept 14 bases outside the gene matches. The germline V gene encodes CDR1 GTSNPN and CDR2 SVGIG (reference sequence). CDR3 nucleotides: TGTGCCTGTCGTGGACAGGGACAAAGTCCGTACGAGCAGTACTTC. Translating gives CACRGQGQSPYEQYF.

This clone has just a few counts. The chain is built from TRBV25-1 and TRBJ1-2; TRBD1 aligns across 9 bases. The CDR3 extends over 15 amino acids. Per the germline V gene, CDR1 is MGHDK and CDR2 is SYGVNS. With 5 bases clipped from V and 2 bases from J, the junction kept 6 bases outside the gene matches. The CDR3 here is CASSYSTGGNYGYTF. The CDR3 DNA sequence: TGTGCCAGCAGTTACTCGACAGGGGGGAACTATGGCTACACCTTC.

In regard to this clone: One junction end disagrees with the germline gene, perhaps due to a read error. This chain links TRBV6-1 with TRBJ1-4; the D is unclear. This CDR3 region has 11 residues. Germline V gives CDR1 MNHNS, CDR2 SASEGT. CDR3 amino acids: CASSFNEKLFF. The CDR3 DNA sequence: TGTGCCAGCAGCTTTAATGAAAAATTGTTTTTT.

There are a few counts of this clone. J is TRBJ1-2 and V is TRBV5-4; D unresolved. The CDR3 consists of 13 residues. The V and J ends lost 0 bases and 5 bases respectively, with 8 bases between them. Germline V gene data show CDR1 as SGHNT and CDR2 as YYREEE (reference sequence). CDR3 amino acids: CASSLDSIYGYTF. CDR3 sequence (DNA): TGTGCCAGCAGCTTGGATTCCATTTATGGCTACACCTTC.

The chain has TRBV18 and TRBJ2-2; no reliable D call. V gave up 3 bases and J gave up 5 bases, with 7 bases separating them. The CDR3 loop spans 13 amino acids. Per the germline V gene, CDR1 is KGHSH and CDR2 is LQKENI. This CDR3 is CASSPEYTGELFF. In DNA form, the CDR3 reads TGTGCCAGCTCACCCGAGTATACCGGGGAGCTGTTTTTT.

The chain carries TRBV5-6 and TRBJ2-5, with unresolved D. Between the trimmed V and J ends, which lost 0 bases and 2 bases, there was a span of 8 bases. The CDR3 loop spans 14 amino acids. CDR1 and CDR2 (germline): SGHDT, YYEEEE. The CDR3 sequence is CASSLVRQQETQYF. As DNA, the CDR3 is TGTGCCAGCAGCTTGGTACGGCAGCAAGAGACCCAGTACTTC.

The table lists this clone with a few counts. The J gene is TRBJ2-1, the V gene TRBV5-1, with D possibly matching TRBD2 (5 bases). V lost 0 bases to trimming and J lost 0 bases, with 10 bases between them. The germline V gene has CDR1 SGHRS and CDR2 YFSETQ. This CDR3 spans 16 amino acids. The CDR3 DNA reads TGCGCCAGCAGCTTGGTTGCGGGTCTCTCCTACAATGAGCAGTTCTTC. The encoded protein is CASSLVAGLSYNEQFF. Together with reference TRBV5-1 and TRBJ2-1, the CDR3 gives the full variable domain: KAGVTQTPRYLIKTRGQQVTLSCSPISGHRSVSWYQQTPGQGLQFLFEYFSETQRNKGNFPGRFSGRQFSNSRSEMNVSTLELGDSALYLCASSLVAGLSYNEQFFGPGTRLTVL.

The chain combines TRBV4-2 with TRBJ2-7; tentative D call: TRBD2 (5 bases). Between the trimmed V and J ends, which lost 5 bases and 3 bases, there was a span of 11 bases. Germline V gene sequence: CDR1 LGHNA, CDR2 YNFKEQ. This CDR3 spans 13 amino acids. The CDR3 region is CASSLAGIYEQYF. CDR3 in DNA: TGTGCCAGCAGCTTGGCGGGCATCTACGAGCAGTACTTC.

This sequence joins TRBV6-5 and TRBJ2-5; the match to TRBD2 covers 9 bases. This CDR3 comprises 14 residues. V trimming: 9 bases; J trimming: 6 bases; junction bases outside the gene matches: 11. The germline CDR1 and CDR2 sequences are MNHEY and SVGAGI. The CDR3 loop reads CASASGTSRKTQYF. The DNA for the CDR3 is TGTGCCAGTGCATCCGGGACTAGCCGAAAGACCCAGTACTTC.

By share, this clone counts as large. The chain combines TRBV5-6 with TRBJ1-2; no reliable D call. This CDR3 is 13 amino acids long. Trimming pared 2 bases from V and 7 bases from J, leaving 12 bases between. Germline CDR1 SGHDT, CDR2 YYEEEE. The CDR3 region has the DNA TGTGCCAGCAGCTTTTTTCCCCGGGGTGGCTACACCTTC. Protein: CASSFFPRGGYTF.

This clone was found a few times. The chain employs TRBV18 and TRBJ1-1; D gene unclear. The CDR3 runs to 13 residues. Germline V CDR1 and CDR2: KGHSH, LQKENI. V was pared by 4 bases and J by 3 bases, with 9 bases between. The DNA for the CDR3 is TGTGCCAGCTCACTCATCCTATACACTGAAGCTTTCTTT. Protein sequence: CASSLILYTEAFF.

The chain uses TRBV5-4 and TRBJ1-1; TRBD1 might be the D (5 bases). The V gene's germline CDR1 is SGHNT and CDR2 YYREEE (reference sequence). The CDR3 is 14 residues long. Trimming took 3 bases from V and 2 from J, leaving 11 bases between them. CDR3 nucleotides: TGTGCCAGCAGCTCGCAGGGTATTAACACTGAAGCTTTCTTT. Its protein is CASSSQGINTEAFF.

The chain recombines TRBV4-1 with TRBJ2-3, with 9 bases identical to TRBD1. Germline lookup yields CDR1 MGHRA and CDR2 YSYEKL. Trimming at V came to 4 bases and at J to 0 bases, leaving 11 bases not matched to a gene. The CDR3 spans 18 residues. CDR3 residues: CASSRWIPGQGSTDTQYF. CDR3 bases: TGCGCCAGCAGCCGCTGGATCCCGGGACAGGGAAGCACAGATACGCAGTATTTT.

This clone has only one observation. The chain uses TRBV19 and TRBJ1-1, with 7 bases fitting TRBD1. CDR3 length: 14 residues. Unmatched junction bases numbered 10, after V lost 4 bases and J lost 8 bases. The germline CDR1 and CDR2 sequences are LNHDA and SQIVND (reference sequence). The CDR3 loop is CASSTPQGVGEAFF. CDR3 in DNA: TGTGCCAGTAGTACGCCGCAGGGGGTAGGGGAAGCTTTCTTT.

This clone appeared a few times. The V gene is TRBV6-1, the J gene TRBJ2-7; D is tentatively TRBD1 or TRBD2 (5 bases each). Germline CDR1 and CDR2: MNHNS and SASEGT. The CDR3 runs to 16 residues. Trimming pared 1 base from V and 2 bases from J, leaving 15 bases between. The CDR3 coding sequence is TGTGCCAGCAGTGAAGGCTGGGGGTCAGGTCCCTACGAGCAGTACTTC. It specifies CASSEGWGSGPYEQYF.

CDR3: CAWSVWAPRDTEAFF. In nucleotides, the CDR3 is TGTGCCTGGAGTGTTTGGGCTCCTAGGGACACTGAAGCTTTCTTT. The genes are TRBV30 and TRBJ1-1, with D unresolved. The CDR3 is 15 residues long. CDR1 GTSNPN and CDR2 SVGIG come from the germline V gene (reference sequence). The V and J ends lost 0 bases and 3 bases respectively, with 14 bases between them.

This chain connects TRBV27 to TRBJ1-1; 10 nucleotides line up with TRBD1. The junction had 1 base not matched to a gene; V was cut back by 9 bases and J by 0 bases. The CDR3 totals 13 residues. CDR1 is MNHEY, CDR2 SMNVEV, per germline (reference sequence). Here the CDR3 DNA reads TGTGCCAGTGGGACAGGGGTGAACACTGAAGCTTTCTTT. Protein: CASGTGVNTEAFF.

The chain joins TRBV28 to TRBJ2-7; D is unresolved. CDR1 and CDR2 from the germline V gene are MDHEN and SYDVKM. V gave up 1 base and J gave up 1 base, with 8 bases separating them. CDR3 length: 14 amino acids. In DNA form, the CDR3 reads TGTGCCAGCAGTTTATATGCGGTATCCTACGAGCAGTACTTC. Its protein is CASSLYAVSYEQYF.

The J gene is TRBJ2-1, the V gene TRBV5-1; 8 nucleotides line up with TRBD2. This CDR3 region has 15 residues. Germline loops: CDR1 SGHRS, CDR2 YFSETQ. V was clipped by 4 bases and J by 0 bases; unmatched bases: 3. The CDR3 loop is CASSRSGGSYNEQFF. The CDR3 coding sequence is TGCGCCAGCAGCCGCAGCGGGGGCTCCTACAATGAGCAGTTCTTC.

V gene TRBV5-1 combines with J gene TRBJ2-1, with D possibly matching TRBD1 (5 bases). V gave up 7 bases and J gave up 6 bases, with 20 bases separating them. Germline-derived CDR1 and CDR2 are SGHRS and YFSETQ. The CDR3 contains 15 residues. Here the CDR3 DNA reads TGCGCCAGCGCCGTTGTGGGGCCAGAAATCAATGAGCAGTTCTTC. Encoded protein: CASAVVGPEINEQFF.